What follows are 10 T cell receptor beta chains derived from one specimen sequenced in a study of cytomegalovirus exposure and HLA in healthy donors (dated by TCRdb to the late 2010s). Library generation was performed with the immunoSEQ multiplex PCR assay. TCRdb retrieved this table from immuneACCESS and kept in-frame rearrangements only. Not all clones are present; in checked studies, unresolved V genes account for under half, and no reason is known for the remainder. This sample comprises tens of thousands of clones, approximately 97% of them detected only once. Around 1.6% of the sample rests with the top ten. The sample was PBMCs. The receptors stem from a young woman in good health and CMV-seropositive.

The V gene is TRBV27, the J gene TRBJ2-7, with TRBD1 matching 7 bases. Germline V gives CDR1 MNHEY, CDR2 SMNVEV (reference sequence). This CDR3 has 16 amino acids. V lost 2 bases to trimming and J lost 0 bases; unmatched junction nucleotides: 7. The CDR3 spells CASSLEPDRFSYEQYF. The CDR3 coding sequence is TGTGCCAGCAGTTTAGAGCCGGACAGGTTCTCCTACGAGCAGTACTTC.

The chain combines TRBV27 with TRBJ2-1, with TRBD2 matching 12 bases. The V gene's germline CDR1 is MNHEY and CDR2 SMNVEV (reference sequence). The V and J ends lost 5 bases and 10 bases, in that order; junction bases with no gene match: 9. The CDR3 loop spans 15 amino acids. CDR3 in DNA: TGTGCCAGCAGTGAAGGGACTAGCGGGTCTCGAGAGCAGTTCTTC. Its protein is CASSEGTSGSREQFF.

CDR3 sequence: CASSRQGRGSYEQYF. CDR3 sequence (DNA): TGTGCCAGCAGCAGACAGGGGAGGGGCTCCTACGAGCAGTACTTC. The genes are TRBV11-2 and TRBJ2-7, with a possible D match to TRBD1 (8 bases). CDR1 is SGHAT and CDR2 is FQNNGV in the germline V gene. V gave up 5 bases and J gave up 0 bases, with 14 bases separating them. CDR3 length equals 15 residues.

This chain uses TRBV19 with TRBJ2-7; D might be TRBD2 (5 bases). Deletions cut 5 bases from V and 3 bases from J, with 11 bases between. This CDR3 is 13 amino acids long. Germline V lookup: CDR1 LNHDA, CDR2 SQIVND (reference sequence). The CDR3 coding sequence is TGTGCCAGTAGTTCCCTCGGGGTCTACGAGCAGTACTTC. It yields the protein CASSSLGVYEQYF.

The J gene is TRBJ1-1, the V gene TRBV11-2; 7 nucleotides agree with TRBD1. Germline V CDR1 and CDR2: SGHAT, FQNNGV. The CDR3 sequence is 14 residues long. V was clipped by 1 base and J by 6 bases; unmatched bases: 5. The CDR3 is CASSLGRGYSEAFF. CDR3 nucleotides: TGTGCCAGCAGCTTAGGCAGGGGGTACTCTGAAGCTTTCTTT.

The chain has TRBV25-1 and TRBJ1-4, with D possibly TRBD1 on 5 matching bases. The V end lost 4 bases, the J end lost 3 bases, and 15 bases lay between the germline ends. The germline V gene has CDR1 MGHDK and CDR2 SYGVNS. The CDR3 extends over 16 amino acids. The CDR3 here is CASSALAGWANEKLFF. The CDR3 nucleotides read TGTGCCAGCAGTGCCCTGGCAGGGTGGGCTAATGAAAAACTGTTTTTT.

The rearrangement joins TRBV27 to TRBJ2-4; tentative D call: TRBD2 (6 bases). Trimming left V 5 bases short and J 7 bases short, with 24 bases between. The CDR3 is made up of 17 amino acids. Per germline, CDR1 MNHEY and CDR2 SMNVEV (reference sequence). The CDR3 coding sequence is TGTGCCAGCAGTCCGGCGGCGGTTGTGCGGGCGGGGAACATTCAGTACTTC. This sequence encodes CASSPAAVVRAGNIQYF.

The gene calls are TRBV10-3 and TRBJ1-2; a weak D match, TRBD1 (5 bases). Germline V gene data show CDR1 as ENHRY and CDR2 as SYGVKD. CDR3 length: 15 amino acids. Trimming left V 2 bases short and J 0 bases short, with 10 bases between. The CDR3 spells CAISETATANYGYTF. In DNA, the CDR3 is TGTGCCATCAGTGAGACGGCGACAGCTAACTATGGCTACACCTTC.

The CDR3 DNA follows: TGCGCCAGCATCCCGAGACCAGGGGGGTACGAGCAGTACTTC. Encoded protein: CASIPRPGGYEQYF. The chain recombines TRBV5-1 with TRBJ2-7, with D possibly TRBD1 on 7 matching bases. The V end lost 6 bases, the J end lost 4 bases, and 17 bases lay between the germline ends. The CDR3 has 14 amino acids. Looked up from germline, CDR1 is SGHRS and CDR2 is YFSETQ.

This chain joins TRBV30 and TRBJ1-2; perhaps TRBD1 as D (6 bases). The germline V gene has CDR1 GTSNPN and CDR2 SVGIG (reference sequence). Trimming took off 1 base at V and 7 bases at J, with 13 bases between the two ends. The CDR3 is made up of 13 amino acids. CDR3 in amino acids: CAWSGGPRVGYTF. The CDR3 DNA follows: TGTGCCTGGAGTGGGGGGCCTAGGGTTGGCTACACCTTC.